The 4 T cell receptor beta chains below were found in one sample sequenced in a study of vaccination and CD4 T cells after COVID-19. Treatment reported: roughly 10-day PBMC culture with coronavirus spike peptide pools or control peptides (ViraFEST assay). Investigators obtained the unexposed donor's CD4+ T cells before the COVID-19 pandemic (2011-2018). Sequencing of the DNA from cultured CD4+ T cells was carried out with the Oncomine TCR Beta short-read assay. MiXCR, run by TCRdb on the PCR reads, gives a single entry per CDR3 protein. The sample includes thousands of distinct CDR3 sequences, about 50% of them seen just once. Antigens for these TCRs are unknown. Sequencing used CD4+ T cells from blood, cultured in vitro. These receptors all stem from a human donor in good health.

This clonotype was detected only a few times. The chain carries TRBV6-1 and TRBJ2-5; 12 nucleotides align to TRBD1. The CDR3 runs 16 residues. Germline values: CDR1 MNHNS, CDR2 SASEGT. V was clipped by 0 bases and J by 5 bases; unmatched bases: 4. CDR3 coding DNA: TGTGCCAGCAGTGAAGCTATAGGGACAGGGGGCGAGACCCAGTACTTC. Its translation: CASSEAIGTGGETQYF.

The V and J genes are TRBV19 and TRBJ2-7; D may match TRBD1 or TRBD2 (6 bases each). Germline loops: CDR1 LNHDA, CDR2 SQIVND (reference sequence). The CDR3 is 14 amino acids. Trimming cost V 3 bases and J 6 bases, with 15 bases left between them. The CDR3 sequence is CASSISSRGGEQYF. DNA for the CDR3: TGTGCCAGTAGTATTTCATCCAGGGGAGGCGAGCAGTACTTC.

The chain employs TRBV19 and TRBJ2-2; tentative D call: TRBD2 (6 bases). The CDR3 totals 13 residues. V was cut by 2 bases and J by 6 bases, with 7 bases left in between. Germline V gives CDR1 LNHDA, CDR2 SQIVND (reference sequence). DNA of the CDR3: TGTGCCAGTAGTATACGGGGGTCCGGGGAGCTGTTTTTT. Its protein is CASSIRGSGELFF.

The rearrangement links TRBV12-3 or TRBV12-4 to TRBJ1-5; unclear D gene. V was trimmed by 2 bases and J by 4 bases, leaving 30 bases between them. This CDR3 comprises 21 residues. The CDR3 reads CASSLYRIRRPVEDVNQPQHF. CDR3 in DNA: TGTGCCAGCAGTTTATACCGAATACGTCGACCTGTTGAGGACGTAAATCAGCCCCAGCATTTT.